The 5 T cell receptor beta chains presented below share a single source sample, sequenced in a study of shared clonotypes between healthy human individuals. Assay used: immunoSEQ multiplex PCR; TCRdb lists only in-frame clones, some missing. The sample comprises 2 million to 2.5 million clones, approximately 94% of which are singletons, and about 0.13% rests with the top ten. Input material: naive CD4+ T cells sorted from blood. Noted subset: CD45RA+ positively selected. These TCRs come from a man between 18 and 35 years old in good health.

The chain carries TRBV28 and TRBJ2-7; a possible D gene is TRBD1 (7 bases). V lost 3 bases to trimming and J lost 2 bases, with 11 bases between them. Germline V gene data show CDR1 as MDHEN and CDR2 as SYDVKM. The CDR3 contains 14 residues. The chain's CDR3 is CASSLGGTAYEQYF. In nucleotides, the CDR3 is TGTGCCAGCAGTTTGGGCGGGACAGCCTACGAGCAGTACTTC.

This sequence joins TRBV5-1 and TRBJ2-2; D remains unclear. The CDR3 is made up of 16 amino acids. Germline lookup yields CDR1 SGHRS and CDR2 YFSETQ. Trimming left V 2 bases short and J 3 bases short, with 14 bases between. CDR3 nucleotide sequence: TGCGCCAGCAGCTTCTCCAGCTACGACTACACCGGGGAGCTGTTTTTT. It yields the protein CASSFSSYDYTGELFF.

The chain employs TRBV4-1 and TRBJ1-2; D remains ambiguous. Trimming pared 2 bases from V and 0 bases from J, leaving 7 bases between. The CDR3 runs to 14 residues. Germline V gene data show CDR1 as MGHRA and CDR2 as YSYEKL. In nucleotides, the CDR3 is TGCGCCAGCAGCCAATTGATCCCTAACTATGGCTACACCTTC. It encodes CASSQLIPNYGYTF.

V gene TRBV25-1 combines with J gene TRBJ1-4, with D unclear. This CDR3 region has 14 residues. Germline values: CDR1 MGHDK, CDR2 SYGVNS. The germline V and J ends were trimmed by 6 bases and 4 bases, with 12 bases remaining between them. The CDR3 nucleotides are TGTGCCAGCAGGCTTAACGGATTTAATGAAAAACTGTTTTTT. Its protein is CASRLNGFNEKLFF.

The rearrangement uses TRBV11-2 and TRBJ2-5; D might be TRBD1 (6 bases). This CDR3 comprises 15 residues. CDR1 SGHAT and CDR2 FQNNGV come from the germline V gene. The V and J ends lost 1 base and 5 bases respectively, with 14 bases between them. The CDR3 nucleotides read TGTGCCAGCAGCTTAGGCTCCGGGACATCCGAGACCCAGTACTTC. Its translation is CASSLGSGTSETQYF.